These 2 T cell receptor beta chains were all obtained from the same sample, sequenced in a study of cytomegalovirus exposure and HLA in healthy donors. The PCR made use of 60 Vbeta and 13 Jbeta primers. Data came from immunoSEQ multiplex PCR; TCRdb stores just in-frame clones and leaves some out. The table records 190,000 or so clones, roughly 80% of them present only once. Sequencing was done on a sample of PBMCs. These receptors all come from a man between 45 and 60 years old in good health and CMV-seronegative.

The gene calls are TRBV29-1 and TRBJ1-5; a possible D gene is TRBD1 (5 bases). Germline assignment: CDR1 SQVTM and CDR2 ANQGSEA. This CDR3 region has 15 residues. V was shortened by 4 bases and J by 5 bases, with 18 bases between the two germline ends. For the CDR3, the DNA is TGCAGCGTTGTGGTGTCCGGGGGAGGCTATCAGCCCCAGCATTTT. Translation gives CSVVVSGGGYQPQHF. The full variable domain, in which reference TRBV29-1 and TRBJ1-5 provide the parts outside the CDR3, is SAVISQKPSRDICQRGTSLTIQCQVDSQVTMMFWYRQQPGQSLTLIATANQGSEATYESGFVIDKFPISRPNLTFSTLTVSNMSPEDSSIYLCSVVVSGGGYQPQHFGDGTRLSIL.

The gene calls are TRBV5-1 and TRBJ2-7, with D tentatively TRBD2 (7 bases). The CDR3 has 18 amino acids. Trimming stripped 0 bases from V and 4 bases from J, with 23 bases between. Germline V gene data show CDR1 as SGHRS and CDR2 as YFSETQ. The CDR3 DNA reads as TGCGCCAGCAGCTTGGGGCGGACAGTTACTAGCGTGAATTACGAGCAGTACTTC. Amino acids: CASSLGRTVTSVNYEQYF.